This TCR beta chain was captured in a study of shared clonotypes between healthy human individuals. The donors, all of them Caucasian adults, lived in Nashville, Tennessee. Into CD45RA+ naive and CD45RA-negative memory subsets, the CD4+ cells were split. CDR1 and CDR2 from the germline V gene are SGHRS and YFSETQ. The V end was cut by 0 bases, the J end by 0 bases, with 6 bases between. The CDR3 extends over 15 amino acids. Comments on this clone: Its antigen remains unidentified. This sample also contains other DNA sequences that code for the same CDR3.

TCRdb keeps only in-frame clones here, not all; method: immunoSEQ multiplex PCR. The sample includes more than 2 million clones, 95% of them seen just once. Findings and limits, study-wide: Between several donors, naive CD4 clonotypes were shared at a level of about 5%.

The sequence was obtained from a man aged 18 to 30 in good health. The chain combines TRBV5-1 with TRBJ1-4; D is undetermined. Material: naive CD4+ T cells sorted from blood. As to subset: CD45RA+ positively selected. CDR3 sequence (DNA): TGCGCCAGCAGCTTGGGGCCAACAACTAATGAAAAACTGTTTTTT. Protein: CASSLGPTTNEKLFF.